This T cell receptor (beta chain) was sequenced for a study of cytomegalovirus exposure and HLA in healthy donors. Whole-study context: The same platform was used for the roughly 130 validation repertoires as for the approximately 610 first-cohort repertoires, as reported in a later analysis. Regarding the study as a whole: Published work reported that the classifier diagnosed cytomegalovirus status with high specificity and sensitivity. First-cohort TCR clusters tended to co-occur in the roughly 130 validation repertoires, a later analysis found.

Trimming shortened V by 5 bases and J by 4 bases, and 18 bases separated the two germline ends. The germline gives CDR1 SGHVS, CDR2 FQNEAQ. This CDR3 is 16 amino acids long. Separation from the roughly 670-subject first cohort characterized the approximately 130-subject validation cohort, to which the donors belonged. Assay: immunoSEQ multiplex PCR; the TCRdb copy retains only in-frame clones and omits some. The sample contains roughly 84,000 clones, more than 75% of which appear only once. On this clone itself: What it binds is not known.

This clonotype was sampled from a man aged 25-40 years in good health and CMV-seronegative. Sequencing was carried out using PBMCs. This chain joins TRBV7-8 and TRBJ1-5, with D uncertain. In DNA form, the CDR3 reads TGTGCCAGCAGCCCCCATGGAACAGCCGCAAATCAGCCCCAGCATTTT. Translated: CASSPHGTAANQPQHF.